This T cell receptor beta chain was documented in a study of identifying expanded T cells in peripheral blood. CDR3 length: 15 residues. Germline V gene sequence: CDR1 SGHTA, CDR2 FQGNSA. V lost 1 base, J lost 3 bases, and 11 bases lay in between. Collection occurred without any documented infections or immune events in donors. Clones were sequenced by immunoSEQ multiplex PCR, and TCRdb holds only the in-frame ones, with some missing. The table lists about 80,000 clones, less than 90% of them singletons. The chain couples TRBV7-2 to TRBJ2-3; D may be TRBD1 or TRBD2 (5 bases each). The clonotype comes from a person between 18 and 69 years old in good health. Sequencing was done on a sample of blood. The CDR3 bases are TGTGCCAGCAGCTTAGATGTAGGGGAGACAGATACGCAGTATTTT. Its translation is CASSLDVGETDTQYF.